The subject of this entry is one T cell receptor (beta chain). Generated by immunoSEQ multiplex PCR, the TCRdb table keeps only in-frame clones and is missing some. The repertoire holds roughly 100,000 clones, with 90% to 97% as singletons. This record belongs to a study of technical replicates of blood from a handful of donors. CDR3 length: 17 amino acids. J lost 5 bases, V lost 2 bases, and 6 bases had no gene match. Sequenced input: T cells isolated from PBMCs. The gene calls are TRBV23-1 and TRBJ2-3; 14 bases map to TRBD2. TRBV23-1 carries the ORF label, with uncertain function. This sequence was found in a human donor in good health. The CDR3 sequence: CASSQLGLAGGQDTQYF. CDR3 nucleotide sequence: TGCGCCAGCAGTCAACTTGGACTAGCGGGGGGCCAAGATACGCAGTATTTT.